One sample yielded the 3 T cell receptor beta chains listed below, sequenced in a study of T cells after posttransplantation cyclophosphamide. The data were produced by immunoSEQ multiplex PCR, yet TCRdb's version contains in-frame clones alone and is incomplete. The sample has 30,000 to 35,000 clones, none seen only once. Sample: PBMCs. These TCRs come from a woman aged 50 to 60 in good health and a related stem cell transplant donor.

The chain joins TRBV20-1 to TRBJ1-4; D is undetermined. Per germline, CDR1 DFQATT and CDR2 SNEGSKA (reference sequence). The V gene lost 5 bases and the J gene lost 4 bases, with 5 bases spanning the gap. This CDR3 has 11 residues. The CDR3 reads CSAPHNEKLFF. In DNA form, the CDR3 reads TGCAGTGCTCCCCATAATGAAAAACTGTTTTTT.

This clone was observed at least ten times. The chain employs TRBV5-1 and TRBJ2-1; 9 nucleotides align to TRBD1. Per the germline V gene, CDR1 is SGHRS and CDR2 is YFSETQ. The CDR3 totals 15 residues. J gave up 12 bases and V 4 bases, and 14 bases lay outside the gene matches. The chain's CDR3 is CASSQDRGTLGGQFF. The CDR3 DNA reads as TGCGCCAGCAGCCAGGACAGGGGTACTCTAGGAGGGCAGTTCTTC.

This clone was counted at least ten times. CDR3: CASSHIPGNNEQFF. The CDR3 region has the DNA TGTGCCAGCAGCCACATCCCAGGGAACAATGAGCAGTTCTTC. The chain carries TRBV27 and TRBJ2-1, with D tentatively TRBD1 (5 bases). CDR1 MNHEY and CDR2 SMNVEV come from the germline V gene (reference sequence). Trimming removed 6 bases from V and 5 bases from J, with 14 bases in between. This CDR3 has 14 amino acids.